The clone carrying this T cell receptor (beta chain) has a handful of counts. Its cognate antigen is unknown. These data originate in a study of T-cell memory formation after mild COVID-19. About the study: Largely, TCR clusters stayed within a single donor. Study outcomes and limitations: Contracting CD4+ clones sat mainly in CM and EM; CD8+ in EMRA.

A single record per CDR3 protein comes from TCRdb applying MiXCR to the 5' RACE reads. The data contain hundreds of thousands of distinct CDR3 sequences, 28% of them seen just once; the ten biggest clones take up roughly 14%. This CDR3 region has 14 residues. The germline V gene has CDR1 MGHRA and CDR2 YSYEKL. Trimming cost V 0 bases and J 3 bases, with 5 bases left between them. Material for sequencing was PBMCs or a T cell subset sorted from them (not recorded which). The chain uses TRBV4-1 and TRBJ2-2; D gene unclear. This TCR came from an adult woman who had mild COVID-19 (a few samples of this study predate the infection). Cell type and time point are not known. The CDR3 DNA is TGCGCCAGCAGCCAAGATCAGGACACCGGGGAGCTGTTTTTT. It encodes CASSQDQDTGELFF.